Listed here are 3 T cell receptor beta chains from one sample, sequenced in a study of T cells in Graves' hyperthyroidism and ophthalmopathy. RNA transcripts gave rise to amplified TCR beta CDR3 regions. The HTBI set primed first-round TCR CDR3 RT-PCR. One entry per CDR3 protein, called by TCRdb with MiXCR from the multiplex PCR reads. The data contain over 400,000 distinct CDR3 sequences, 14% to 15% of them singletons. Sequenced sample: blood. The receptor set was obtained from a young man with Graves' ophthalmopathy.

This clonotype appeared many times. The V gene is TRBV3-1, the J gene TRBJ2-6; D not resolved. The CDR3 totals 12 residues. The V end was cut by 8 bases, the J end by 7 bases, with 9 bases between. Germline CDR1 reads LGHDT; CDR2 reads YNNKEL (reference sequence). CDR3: CASGDNANVLTF. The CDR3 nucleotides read TGTGCCAGCGGAGACAATGCCAACGTCCTGACTTTC.

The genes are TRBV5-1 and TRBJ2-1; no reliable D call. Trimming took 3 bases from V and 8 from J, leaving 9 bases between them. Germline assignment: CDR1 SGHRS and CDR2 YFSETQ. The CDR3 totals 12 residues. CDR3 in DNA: TGCGCCAGCAGCTCAGTAGCCGATGAGCAGTTCTTC. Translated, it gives CASSSVADEQFF.

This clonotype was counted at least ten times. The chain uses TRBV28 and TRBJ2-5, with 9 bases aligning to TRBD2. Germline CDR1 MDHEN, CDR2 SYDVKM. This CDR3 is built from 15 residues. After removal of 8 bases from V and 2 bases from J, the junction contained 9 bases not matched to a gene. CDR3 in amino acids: CASRITSGLQETQYF. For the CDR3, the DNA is TGTGCCAGCCGAATAACTAGCGGGCTTCAAGAGACCCAGTACTTC.